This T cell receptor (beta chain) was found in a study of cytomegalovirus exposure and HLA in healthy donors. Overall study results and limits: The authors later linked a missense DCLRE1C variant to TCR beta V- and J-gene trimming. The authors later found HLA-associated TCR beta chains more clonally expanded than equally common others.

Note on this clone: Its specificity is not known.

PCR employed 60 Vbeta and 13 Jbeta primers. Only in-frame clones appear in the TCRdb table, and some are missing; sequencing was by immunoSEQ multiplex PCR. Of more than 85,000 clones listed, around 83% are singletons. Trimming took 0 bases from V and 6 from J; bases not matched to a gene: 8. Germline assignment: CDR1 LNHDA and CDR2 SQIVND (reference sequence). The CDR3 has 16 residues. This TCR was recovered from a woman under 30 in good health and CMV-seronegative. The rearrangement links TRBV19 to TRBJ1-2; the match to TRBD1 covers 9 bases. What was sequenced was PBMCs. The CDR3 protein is CASSIDHEQGADGYTF. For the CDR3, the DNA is TGTGCCAGTAGTATAGATCATGAACAGGGGGCTGATGGCTACACCTTC.